Listed below are T cell receptor beta chains from one sample, sequenced in a study of blood T cell repertoires in COVID-19. The table came from immunoSEQ multiplex PCR; TCRdb's copy has only in-frame clones and leaves some out. In the table there are around 130,000 clones, 85% to 90% of which are singletons. Sample: peripheral blood. Receptor source: a man between 65 and 85 years old with active or convalescent COVID-19. CDR3s include the opening cysteine and the closing phenylalanine or tryptophan. Fields, in order: D gene, J gene, clone size, V gene, CDR3 DNA, CDR3 protein. A D gene is named only where the DNA matches it firmly. Not every row has a clone size; where given, it reads once, few, many or a size class.

NA	TRBJ2-1	NA	TRBV2	TGTGCCAGCAGTGATAATCTAGGTTTGAATGAGCAGTTCTTC	CASSDNLGLNEQFF
NA	TRBJ1-1	NA	TRBV19	TGTGCCAGTAGTATAAGGGGGATAGAAGCTTTCTTT	CASSIRGIEAFF
NA	TRBJ2-2	NA	TRBV7-2	TGTGCCAGCAGGGTGGGGACAAAAAACACCGGGGAGCTGTTTTTT	CASRVGTKNTGELFF
TRBD2	TRBJ2-6	NA	TRBV27	TGTGCCAGCGGGGGGGGGACTTCCTCAGTCCTGACTTTC	CASGGGTSSVLTF
TRBD2	TRBJ2-7	NA	TRBV28	TGTGCCAGCAGTTTGGACCCCAGCGGGAGGACGCCTTACGAGCAGTACTTC	CASSLDPSGRTPYEQYF
NA	TRBJ1-1	NA	TRBV28	TGTGCCAGCAGTTCCGGGACATGGAGTTACACTGAAGCTTTCTTT	CASSSGTWSYTEAFF
NA	TRBJ2-7	NA	TRBV6-5	TGTGCCAGCACCGATGTTCGGGTGCAGTACTTC	CASTDVRVQYF
NA	TRBJ1-1	once	TRBV4-1	TGCGCCAGCAGCCAAGACCGGAGCCTTAACACTGAAGCTTTCTTT	CASSQDRSLNTEAFF
TRBD1	TRBJ2-2	NA	TRBV4-1	TGCGCCAGCAGCCGCGTGGGCCGGGGGAGACAGGGGGCAGCCGGGGAGCTGTTTTTT	CASSRVGRGRQGAAGELFF
NA	TRBJ1-3	NA	TRBV6-5	TGTGCCAGCAGCATGACAAGCGGAAACACCATATATTTT	CASSMTSGNTIYF
NA	TRBJ1-5	NA	TRBV27	TGTGCCAGCAGTTTATCGATGGGGACGGGGGGCAATCAGCCCCAGCATTTT	CASSLSMGTGGNQPQHF
NA	TRBJ1-4	NA	TRBV5-6	TGTGCCAGCAGCTTGGATCCCGGGGGGCCGTATGAAAAACTGTTTTTT	CASSLDPGGPYEKLFF
NA	TRBJ2-7	NA	TRBV29-1	TGCAGCGTTATCCAGGGTTACGAGCAGTACTTC	CSVIQGYEQYF
TRBD1	TRBJ2-7	NA	TRBV9	TGTGCCAGCAGCGTAGGGACAGGGGGCCTGTACGAGCAGTACTTC	CASSVGTGGLYEQYF
NA	TRBJ1-4	NA	TRBV5-1	TGCGCCAGCAGGAGGGATATCGCAACTAATGAAAAACTGTTTTTT	CASRRDIATNEKLFF
TRBD1	TRBJ2-5	NA	TRBV5-1	TGCGCCAGCAGTCCCGGGACAGGGTTACAAGAGACCCAGTACTTC	CASSPGTGLQETQYF
NA	TRBJ2-7	few	TRBV28	TGTGCCAGCAGTCCGGGGATTATAAGGGCCTACGAGCAGTACTTC	CASSPGIIRAYEQYF
NA	TRBJ2-1	NA	TRBV27	TGTGCCAGCAGTCAGGACAGACACAATGAGCAGTTCTTC	CASSQDRHNEQFF
TRBD1	TRBJ1-2	NA	TRBV4-1	TGCGCCAGCAGCCAAGATGGACAGGGACGTGGCTACACCTTC	CASSQDGQGRGYTF
NA	TRBJ1-3	NA	TRBV30	TGTGCCTCGATGAGGCACTCTGGAAACACCATATATTTT	CASMRHSGNTIYF
TRBD1	TRBJ2-7	NA	TRBV5-1	TGCGCCAGCAGCTTGGTGCAGGGGGCCATAAGCGAGCAGTACTTC	CASSLVQGAISEQYF
TRBD1	TRBJ1-2	once	TRBV7-9	TGTGCCAGCAGCTTACGACAGGGGGCGCTTGGCTACACCTTC	CASSLRQGALGYTF
TRBD1	TRBJ2-7	NA	TRBV27	TGTGCCAGCGGGGACAGGGGAAGCTCCTACGAGCAGTACTTC	CASGDRGSSYEQYF
TRBD2	TRBJ2-7	NA	TRBV19	TGTGCCAGTAGTATAAGGAGAGGGACTAGCGGGAGTTTCTCCTACGAGCAGTACTTC	CASSIRRGTSGSFSYEQYF
TRBD2	TRBJ2-3	NA	TRBV7-6	TGTGCCAGCAGCTCCGGGACTAGCAAAGATACGCAGTATTTT	CASSSGTSKDTQYF
TRBD1	TRBJ2-1	NA	TRBV19	TGTGCCAGTAGTACCTGGACAGGGGGCGCGCCTGAGCAGTTCTTC	CASSTWTGGAPEQFF
TRBD2	TRBJ2-3	NA	TRBV7-9	TGTGCCAGCAGCTTACCAGCGGGAGTCACAGATACGCAGTATTTT	CASSLPAGVTDTQYF
NA	TRBJ1-1	NA	TRBV6-6	TGTGCCAGCAGCGACAGAATGAACACTGAAGCTTTCTTT	CASSDRMNTEAFF
NA	TRBJ2-6	many	TRBV7-9	TGTGCCAGCAGCGCCTCGACACGAATCTCTGGGGCCAACGTCCTGACTTTC	CASSASTRISGANVLTF
NA	TRBJ1-6	once	TRBV5-1	TGCGCCAGCAGCTTGACAGACGATTCACCCCTCCACTTT	CASSLTDDSPLHF
NA	TRBJ2-7	NA	TRBV29-1	TGCAGTGTTGGGGCTAAAAGCTCCTACGAGCAGTACTTC	CSVGAKSSYEQYF
NA	TRBJ2-1	few	TRBV11-3	TGTGCCAGCAGCTTGGGGCCCCACAATGAGCAGTTCTTC	CASSLGPHNEQFF
TRBD1	TRBJ2-2	once	TRBV27	TGTGCCAGCAGGCAGACAGGGAACTTCGCCGGGGAGCTGTTTTTT	CASRQTGNFAGELFF
NA	TRBJ2-7	NA	TRBV4-2	TGTGCCAGCAGCCAAGACAGGGACGAGCAGTACTTC	CASSQDRDEQYF
NA	TRBJ1-5	NA	TRBV30	TGTGCCTGGGGCAGGGAGGGTCAGCCCCAGCATTTT	CAWGREGQPQHF